What follows are 28 T cell receptor beta chains derived from one specimen sequenced in a study of PD-L1 blockade in urothelial cancer. Time point specified: peripheral blood 6 weeks after treatment start. Profiled with immunoSEQ multiplex PCR; TCRdb holds only in-frame clones, not every one. The sample lists more than 30,000 clones, 70% to 90% seen once, with about 8% in the top ten. Sequenced here: PBMCs, sampled around atezolizumab (anti-PD-L1) treatment. The receptor set was obtained from an elderly man with urothelial cancer.

A single count supports this clone. This sequence joins TRBV4-1 and TRBJ2-7; 9 bases fit TRBD2. The V and J ends lost 3 bases and 0 bases, in that order; junction bases with no gene match: 6. Per the germline V gene, CDR1 is MGHRA and CDR2 is YSYEKL. The CDR3 has 16 amino acids. The CDR3 region has the DNA TGCGCCAGCAGCCAGGGGATAGCGGGAGTCTCCTACGAGCAGTACTTC. This encodes CASSQGIAGVSYEQYF.

The rearrangement uses TRBV2 and TRBJ2-7; 7 nucleotides align to TRBD1. This CDR3 region has 14 residues. With V trimmed by 6 bases and J by 1 base, 6 bases remained unmatched. Germline V gives CDR1 SNHLY, CDR2 FYNNEI. The CDR3 DNA is TGTGCCAGCAGCAGGGACAGTCTATCCTACGAGCAGTACTTC. Its protein product is CASSRDSLSYEQYF.

The chain carries TRBV14 and TRBJ1-1; D is unclear. The V gene's germline CDR1 is SGHDN and CDR2 FVKESK. The V gene lost 0 bases and the J gene lost 1 base, with 9 bases spanning the gap. This CDR3 is 15 amino acids long. This CDR3 is CASSQDRPRNTEAFF. In DNA form, the CDR3 reads TGTGCCAGCAGCCAAGATCGCCCCAGGAACACTGAAGCTTTCTTT.

J is TRBJ2-1 and V is TRBV15, with 11 bases fitting TRBD1. CDR1 and CDR2 from the germline V gene are LNHNV and YYDKDF (reference sequence). The CDR3 sequence is 15 residues long. J gave up 7 bases and V 3 bases, and 5 bases lay outside the gene matches. CDR3 sequence reads: CATSRPGTGGNEQFF. DNA for the CDR3: TGTGCCACCAGCAGGCCGGGGACAGGGGGGAATGAGCAGTTCTTC.

The V and J genes are TRBV4-2 and TRBJ1-3, with D maybe TRBD1 (5 bases). The germline V gene encodes CDR1 LGHNA and CDR2 YNFKEQ. V was trimmed by 0 bases and J by 0 bases, leaving 6 bases between them. The CDR3 spans 15 residues. The CDR3 loop is CASSQEGVSGNTIYF. CDR3 sequence (DNA): TGTGCCAGCAGCCAAGAAGGGGTCTCTGGAAACACCATATATTTT.

This clone was counted a few times. CDR3 residues: CASIKGADFPGELFF. CDR3 coding DNA: TGTGCCAGCATTAAAGGGGCAGATTTCCCCGGGGAGCTGTTTTTT. The gene calls are TRBV27 and TRBJ2-2; D possibly corresponds to TRBD1 (5 bases). The V gene's germline CDR1 is MNHEY and CDR2 SMNVEV (reference sequence). The CDR3 consists of 15 residues. V was trimmed by 7 bases and J by 6 bases, leaving 18 bases between them.

CDR3 sequence: CASTPSGTATTYEQYF. For the CDR3, the DNA is TGTGCCAGTACCCCGTCCGGGACAGCTACAACCTACGAGCAGTACTTC. The V call is TRBV19, the J call TRBJ2-7; TRBD1 matches at 7 bases. Trimming cost V 7 bases and J 2 bases; bases outside gene matches: 14. Germline V gene sequence: CDR1 LNHDA, CDR2 SQIVND (reference sequence). This CDR3 has 16 residues.

V usage is TRBV27 and J usage is TRBJ2-5, with TRBD2 matching 7 bases. The CDR3 spans 15 residues. V gave up 7 bases and J gave up 0 bases; unmatched junction bases: 8. The V gene's germline CDR1 is MNHEY and CDR2 SMNVEV (reference sequence). DNA for the CDR3: TGTGCCAGCAAAAGAAACGGACTAGACCAAGAGACCCAGTACTTC. Translation gives CASKRNGLDQETQYF.

A note on this clone: This sample also contains other DNA sequences that code for the same CDR3. The chain joins TRBV18 to TRBJ2-7; 14 positions agree with TRBD2. The germline CDR1 and CDR2 sequences are KGHSH and LQKENI. The V gene end was trimmed by 3 bases and the J gene end by 7 bases; junction bases not matched to a gene: 11. The CDR3 extends over 17 amino acids. CDR3 region: CASSPRLAGGPSGEQYF. In nucleotides, the CDR3 is TGTGCCAGCTCACCGCGACTAGCGGGAGGGCCGTCGGGGGAGCAGTACTTC. The full variable domain, completed using reference TRBV18 and TRBJ2-7, is NAGVMQNPRHLVRRRGQEARLRCSPMKGHSHVYWYRQLPEEGLKFMVYLQKENIIDESGMPKERFSAEFPKEGPSILRIQQVVRGDSAAYFCASSPRLAGGPSGEQYFGPGTRLTVT.

This clone came up a few times. V and J are TRBV7-9 and TRBJ2-3; weak D call: TRBD1 (6 bases). Between the trimmed V and J ends, which lost 2 bases and 0 bases, there was a span of 12 bases. Germline V lookup: CDR1 SEHNR, CDR2 FQNEAQ (reference sequence). This CDR3 comprises 16 residues. CDR3 coding DNA: TGTGCCAGCAGCTTACTGAGGACAGCTAGCACAGATACGCAGTATTTT. This codes for CASSLLRTASTDTQYF.

This clone was seen a single time. CDR3 sequence: CASSPPTGGSYNEQFF. CDR3 DNA sequence: TGTGCCAGCTCACCACCGACCGGGGGCTCCTACAATGAGCAGTTCTTC. The J gene is TRBJ2-1, the V gene TRBV18, with D possibly being TRBD2 (6 bases). V lost 0 bases to trimming and J lost 0 bases, with 9 bases between them. There are 16 residues in the CDR3. Germline CDR1 is KGHSH and CDR2 is LQKENI.

The chain joins TRBV2 to TRBJ1-1, with D tentatively TRBD1 (6 bases). The germline V gene encodes CDR1 SNHLY and CDR2 FYNNEI. The CDR3 is 14 amino acids. V lost 8 bases to trimming and J lost 0 bases, with 13 bases between them. The CDR3 nucleotides are TGTGCCAGCGGGCACAGGGCACTGAACACTGAAGCTTTCTTT. Translating gives CASGHRALNTEAFF.

This chain uses TRBV18 with TRBJ2-7; the D gene is possibly TRBD1 (7 bases). The V and J ends lost 0 bases and 6 bases respectively, with 12 bases between them. The CDR3 extends over 14 amino acids. Germline CDR1 KGHSH, CDR2 LQKENI. The CDR3 DNA reads TGTGCCAGCTCACCACCGGGCCAGGGGGGCGAGCAGTACTTC. Translation: CASSPPGQGGEQYF.

The chain is built from TRBV28 and TRBJ1-5; D unresolved. The CDR3 loop spans 15 amino acids. Trimming left V 7 bases short and J 1 base short, with 14 bases between. Germline V CDR1 and CDR2: MDHEN, SYDVKM. CDR3 region: CASTSTGGSNQPQHF. The CDR3 DNA reads as TGTGCCAGCACTAGCACGGGTGGGAGCAATCAGCCCCAGCATTTT.

This clone has a handful of counts. This chain links TRBV19 with TRBJ1-1; 10 bases fit TRBD1. Germline CDR1 and CDR2: LNHDA and SQIVND (reference sequence). The ends lost 7 bases at V and 11 bases at J; junction bases unmatched: 13. The CDR3 contains 14 residues. This chain's CDR3 is CASKLTGTGAVAFF. DNA of the CDR3: TGTGCCAGTAAACTCACCGGGACAGGGGCCGTGGCTTTCTTT.

The chain is built from TRBV9 and TRBJ1-2; no reliable D call. Trimming took off 0 bases at V and 3 bases at J, with 12 bases between the two ends. Germline V lookup: CDR1 SGDLS, CDR2 YYNGEE. The CDR3 runs to 15 residues. The CDR3 nucleotides are TGTGCCAGCAGCGTAGAGGTGCGACAAGACTATGGCTACACCTTC. Translating it yields CASSVEVRQDYGYTF.

The chain combines TRBV2 with TRBJ1-2; 7 bases match TRBD1. This CDR3 is 14 amino acids long. Germline values: CDR1 SNHLY, CDR2 FYNNEI. The V gene end was trimmed by 7 bases and the J gene end by 8 bases; junction bases not matched to a gene: 13. CDR3 sequence (DNA): TGTGCCAGCATCATAACCTCGACAGGGAAGGGCTACACCTTC. It encodes CASIITSTGKGYTF. The variable domain in full, with the rest retrieved from reference TRBV2 and TRBJ1-2, is EPEVTQTPSHQVTQMGQEVILRCVPISNHLYFYWYRQILGQKVEFLVSFYNNEISEKSEIFDDQFSVERPDGSNFTLKIRSTKLEDSAMYFCASIITSTGKGYTFGSGTRLTVV.

CDR3 in amino acids: CASSPPTGQGAETQYF. The CDR3 DNA reads as TGTGCCAGCTCACCACCGACGGGACAGGGGGCGGAGACCCAGTACTTC. The chain recombines TRBV18 with TRBJ2-5; 12 bases are a match to TRBD1. The CDR3 is 16 residues long. Unmatched junction bases numbered 4, after V lost 0 bases and J lost 5 bases. Germline CDR1 is KGHSH and CDR2 is LQKENI.

The chain is built from TRBV19 and TRBJ2-5, with TRBD1 identical over 9 bases. V lost 3 bases to trimming and J lost 5 bases; unmatched junction nucleotides: 7. In germline, CDR1 is LNHDA, CDR2 SQIVND (reference sequence). The CDR3 loop spans 15 amino acids. The CDR3 bases are TGTGCCAGTAGTATCACGGGGACAGGGCGGGAGACCCAGTACTTC. This gives the protein CASSITGTGRETQYF.

The chain is built from TRBV9 and TRBJ2-3, with TRBD1 matching over 9 bases. Germline CDR1 and CDR2: SGDLS and YYNGEE. V trimming: 9 bases; J trimming: 6 bases; junction bases outside the gene matches: 26. The CDR3 runs to 19 residues. This CDR3 is CAIKPGQGDQKCWVDTQYF. For the CDR3, the DNA is TGTGCCATCAAGCCGGGACAGGGAGATCAGAAGTGCTGGGTGGATACGCAGTATTTT.

The chain employs TRBV7-2 and TRBJ2-1; the match to TRBD2 covers 13 bases. CDR1 SGHTA and CDR2 FQGNSA come from the germline V gene. V was pared by 0 bases and J by 4 bases, with 6 bases of the junction left unmatched. The CDR3 has 18 amino acids. CDR3 amino acids: CASSLARTSGSFYNEQFF. In DNA, the CDR3 is TGTGCCAGCAGCTTAGCACGGACTAGCGGGAGTTTTTACAATGAGCAGTTCTTC.

The chain uses TRBV5-8 and TRBJ2-5; TRBD2 matches at 8 bases. The CDR3 extends over 16 amino acids. V shed 5 bases, J shed 1 base, and the junction held 10 bases outside the gene matches. Per germline, CDR1 SGHTS and CDR2 YDEGEE. The CDR3 DNA is TGTGCCAGCAGTCCGACTAGCGCCCGAAGCCAAGAGACCCAGTACTTC. The encoded protein is CASSPTSARSQETQYF.

The V call is TRBV11-2, the J call TRBJ2-1; unclear D gene. In germline, CDR1 is SGHAT, CDR2 FQNNGV. This CDR3 has 11 residues. V was shortened by 1 base and J by 10 bases, with 5 bases between the two germline ends. The CDR3 nucleotides read TGTGCCAGCAGCTTAGGGGCCGAGCAGTTCTTC. This gives the protein CASSLGAEQFF.

The CDR3 is CASSYSGAGNNEQFF. CDR3 sequence (DNA): TGTGCCAGCAGTTATAGCGGGGCGGGGAACAATGAGCAGTTCTTC. This chain links TRBV2 with TRBJ2-1; 8 bases map to TRBD2. The CDR3 consists of 15 residues. V lost 5 bases to trimming and J lost 5 bases; unmatched junction nucleotides: 8. From germline, CDR1 is SNHLY and CDR2 FYNNEI. The whole variable domain, filled in from reference TRBV2 and TRBJ2-1, reads EPEVTQTPSHQVTQMGQEVILRCVPISNHLYFYWYRQILGQKVEFLVSFYNNEISEKSEIFDDQFSVERPDGSNFTLKIRSTKLEDSAMYFCASSYSGAGNNEQFFGPGTRLTVL.

This chain links TRBV28 with TRBJ2-7; 8 nucleotides agree with TRBD1. The germline CDR1 and CDR2 sequences are MDHEN and SYDVKM. The V segment lost 7 bases and the J segment 6 bases; nucleotides outside the gene matches: 11. The CDR3 length is 14 residues. This chain's CDR3 is CASKLSGGKAEQYF. CDR3 bases: TGTGCCAGCAAATTGTCAGGGGGCAAGGCCGAGCAGTACTTC.

Comments on this clone: At one end the junction does not follow the germline gene, possibly because of a read error. This sequence joins TRBV6-1 and TRBJ1-5; TRBD1 might be the D (6 bases). CDR1 MNHNS and CDR2 SASEGT come from the germline V gene. CDR3 size: 13 residues. CDR3 protein: CASREDRSQPQHF. In DNA, the CDR3 is TGTGCCAGCAGGGAAGACAGGAGTCAGCCCCAGCATTTT.

The V gene is TRBV4-2, the J gene TRBJ1-5, with D possibly being TRBD1 (6 bases). The CDR3 runs to 14 residues. In germline, CDR1 is LGHNA, CDR2 YNFKEQ. V was pared by 0 bases and J by 7 bases, with 10 bases between. In nucleotides, the CDR3 is TGTGCCAGCAGCCAAGATGGTCAGGGGCAGCCCCAGCATTTT. It codes for CASSQDGQGQPQHF.

This chain connects TRBV7-9 to TRBJ1-5; D ambiguous. V shed 5 bases and J shed 6 bases, with 11 bases lying between them. Germline CDR1 SEHNR, CDR2 FQNEAQ (reference sequence). The CDR3 runs 13 residues. CDR3 in amino acids: CASSHSGSQPQHF. CDR3 in DNA: TGTGCCAGCAGCCACAGTGGGAGTCAGCCCCAGCATTTT.